These 20 T cell receptor beta chains were all obtained from the same sample, sequenced in a study of beta chain features in type 1 diabetes. Broader study findings: TCRB CDR3 length was moderately but significantly reduced in all four CD4+ subsets of Type 1 diabetes patients.

Sequenced material consisted of expressed TCRB transcripts (all of the isolated RNA was reverse transcribed). Using immunoSEQ multiplex PCR, the repertoire was profiled, and TCRdb retains in-frame clones only, with some absent. The sample contains 200,000 to 250,000 clones, more than 11% of which appear only once. For these receptors, no antigen is known. The source material was naive CD4+ T cells from blood. The receptors come from a young man with type 1 diabetes.

V usage is TRBV18 and J usage is TRBJ1-2, with 7 bases identical to TRBD1. Germline V lookup: CDR1 KGHSH, CDR2 LQKENI. Trimming removed 0 bases from V and 2 bases from J; junction bases left unmatched: 3. The CDR3 covers 15 residues. For the CDR3, the DNA is TGTGCCAGCTCACCACCGGGACAGAGCAACTATGGCTACACCTTC. This sequence encodes CASSPPGQSNYGYTF.

The V call is TRBV6-1, the J call TRBJ1-1; D is ambiguous. CDR3 size: 13 residues. The germline V and J ends were trimmed by 2 bases and 3 bases, with 7 bases remaining between them. The germline gives CDR1 MNHNS, CDR2 SASEGT. The CDR3 protein is CASSETGDTEAFF. The CDR3 coding sequence is TGTGCCAGCAGTGAAACCGGAGACACTGAAGCTTTCTTT.

This chain uses TRBV30 with TRBJ2-7, with 7 bases aligning to TRBD2. Per germline, CDR1 GTSNPN and CDR2 SVGIG (reference sequence). This CDR3 is built from 13 residues. V shed 0 bases and J 6 bases; nucleotides not matched to a gene: 5. The CDR3 is CAWSVGLAVEQYF. The DNA of the CDR3 is TGTGCCTGGAGTGTCGGGCTAGCGGTCGAGCAGTACTTC.

This clone was found a few times. This sequence joins TRBV5-4 and TRBJ2-7; TRBD1 matches at 7 bases. Per germline, CDR1 SGHNT and CDR2 YYREEE (reference sequence). This CDR3 has 15 residues. V trimming: 5 bases; J trimming: 0 bases; junction bases outside the gene matches: 8. Here the CDR3 DNA reads TGTGCCAGCAGTCGCGCCGGACAGGCCTCCTACGAGCAGTACTTC. Amino acids: CASSRAGQASYEQYF.

This clone was seen more than once but under ten times. The chain joins TRBV7-9 to TRBJ1-2; D is perhaps TRBD1 (6 bases). Trimming removed 4 bases from V and 5 bases from J, with 14 bases in between. This CDR3 spans 14 amino acids. Germline V gives CDR1 SEHNR, CDR2 FQNEAQ (reference sequence). For the CDR3, the DNA is TGTGCCAGCAGCTCCGGACAGCGAGGGTATGGCTACACCTTC. It codes for CASSSGQRGYGYTF.

The chain couples TRBV7-6 to TRBJ2-2; D is uncertain. This CDR3 comprises 15 residues. Germline V CDR1 and CDR2: SGHVS, FNYEAQ. V lost 5 bases to trimming and J lost 4 bases, with 14 bases between them. The CDR3 spells CASSLLTLGTGELFF. The DNA for the CDR3 is TGTGCCAGCAGCCTCCTGACATTGGGCACCGGGGAGCTGTTTTTT.

The rearrangement links TRBV5-4 to TRBJ1-4; D remains ambiguous. Trimming cost V 4 bases and J 1 base, with 8 bases left between them. Germline CDR1 and CDR2: SGHNT and YYREEE (reference sequence). The CDR3 loop spans 14 amino acids. The CDR3 is CASSPTGTNEKLFF. The CDR3, as DNA: TGTGCCAGCAGCCCCACGGGAACTAATGAAAAACTGTTTTTT.

This clone was recorded once. V and J are TRBV9 and TRBJ2-5, with 15 bases aligning to TRBD2. CDR3 length equals 17 residues. Germline V gene data show CDR1 as SGDLS and CDR2 as YYNGEE. Losses at the gene ends were 0 bases for V and 2 bases for J; bases not matched to a gene: 2. The CDR3 sequence is CASSVAGTSGGQETQYF. Here the CDR3 DNA reads TGTGCCAGCAGCGTAGCCGGGACTAGCGGGGGGCAAGAGACCCAGTACTTC.

This clone was observed a handful of times. The rearrangement uses TRBV29-1 and TRBJ2-1, with 7 bases fitting TRBD1. The CDR3 sequence is 14 residues long. V lost 5 bases, J lost 8 bases, and 12 bases stayed unmatched. CDR1 is SQVTM and CDR2 is ANQGSEA in the germline V gene. The CDR3, as DNA: TGCAGCGTTCAACCAGGGGGACAGTACGATGAGCAGTTCTTC. Protein product: CSVQPGGQYDEQFF.

This rearrangement joins TRBV9 to TRBJ2-7, with a possible D match to TRBD2 (6 bases). CDR1 and CDR2 (germline): SGDLS, YYNGEE. The CDR3 is made up of 15 amino acids. Trimming removed 0 bases from V and 0 bases from J, with 10 bases in between. The CDR3 protein is CASSVDGGSSYEQYF. In DNA, the CDR3 is TGTGCCAGCAGCGTAGATGGGGGGTCCTCCTACGAGCAGTACTTC.

In its sample, this clone was seen a few times. V usage is TRBV29-1 and J usage is TRBJ1-1; a weak D match, TRBD1 (5 bases). The germline CDR1 and CDR2 sequences are SQVTM and ANQGSEA. V gave up 3 bases and J gave up 5 bases, with 10 bases separating them. CDR3 size: 12 residues. The CDR3 nucleotides are TGCAGCGTTGAGCGGGGGGAGACTGAAGCTTTCTTT. Translated: CSVERGETEAFF.

The chain employs TRBV11-3 and TRBJ2-5; possible D gene TRBD1, 7 bases. Germline V gene lookup returns CDR1 SGHNT and CDR2 YENEEA. The CDR3 runs 14 residues. Between the trimmed V and J ends, which lost 4 bases and 5 bases, there was a span of 14 bases. CDR3 in amino acids: CASSWSGGRETQYF. The CDR3 DNA reads TGTGCCAGCAGCTGGTCAGGGGGGAGGGAGACCCAGTACTTC.

This rearrangement joins TRBV7-2 to TRBJ1-1, with TRBD1 matching 7 bases. CDR3 length: 14 residues. Germline V gives CDR1 SGHTA, CDR2 FQGNSA. J gave up 0 bases and V 5 bases, and 3 bases lay outside the gene matches. This chain's CDR3 is CASSTGQLNTEAFF. CDR3 DNA sequence: TGTGCCAGCAGCACGGGACAGCTGAACACTGAAGCTTTCTTT.

The J gene is TRBJ1-1, the V gene TRBV5-4; D gene unclear. This CDR3 has 16 residues. V was pared by 0 bases and J by 0 bases, with 12 bases between. From germline, CDR1 is SGHNT and CDR2 YYREEE (reference sequence). This CDR3 is CASSLGQATMNTEAFF. The CDR3 DNA sequence: TGTGCCAGCAGCTTGGGTCAGGCGACTATGAACACTGAAGCTTTCTTT.

This chain connects TRBV30 to TRBJ1-1; 9 bases align to TRBD1. The CDR3 runs to 17 residues. The junction had 9 bases not matched to a gene; V was cut back by 0 bases and J by 1 base. Germline loops: CDR1 GTSNPN, CDR2 SVGIG (reference sequence). The CDR3 region has the DNA TGTGCCTGGAGTGTCCGGGACAGGGTAAGGAGGAACACTGAAGCTTTCTTT. As protein: CAWSVRDRVRRNTEAFF.

This clone was seen a few times. V is TRBV15 and J is TRBJ2-7; 14 bases match TRBD2. Germline trimming cut 3 bases from V and 0 bases from J; bases unmatched to any gene: 7. The CDR3 extends over 18 amino acids. CDR1 is LNHNV and CDR2 is YYDKDF in the germline V gene (reference sequence). CDR3 loop: CATSRPGLAGGRSYEQYF. The CDR3 region has the DNA TGTGCCACCAGCAGGCCCGGACTAGCGGGAGGACGCTCCTACGAGCAGTACTTC.

V and J are TRBV2 and TRBJ2-7; no clear D. Germline CDR1 reads SNHLY; CDR2 reads FYNNEI. Between the trimmed V and J ends, which lost 6 bases and 0 bases, there was a span of 6 bases. The CDR3 contains 12 residues. In DNA, the CDR3 is TGTGCCAGCAGGGGCAGCTCCTACGAGCAGTACTTC. Translation: CASRGSSYEQYF.

The rearrangement joins TRBV6-1 to TRBJ2-7, with a tentative D call TRBD2 (6 bases). Germline lookup yields CDR1 MNHNS and CDR2 SASEGT. The germline V and J ends were trimmed by 6 bases and 3 bases, with 12 bases remaining between them. This CDR3 contains 13 residues. The CDR3 DNA reads TGTGCCAGCAGCCCGCTAGCGATCTACGAGCAGTACTTC. It yields the protein CASSPLAIYEQYF.

The chain has TRBV29-1 and TRBJ1-2, with 11 nucleotides matching TRBD1. The CDR3 has 14 amino acids. V was pared by 1 base and J by 4 bases, with 2 bases of the junction left unmatched. Germline V gene data show CDR1 as SQVTM and CDR2 as ANQGSEA. The CDR3 DNA is TGCAGCGTTGAAGGGACAGGGGGCTTCTATGGCTACACCTTC. This sequence encodes CSVEGTGGFYGYTF.

The gene calls are TRBV19 and TRBJ1-2, with 10 bases matching TRBD1. Trimming cost V 1 base and J 6 bases; bases outside gene matches: 11. The CDR3 extends over 17 amino acids. Germline assignment: CDR1 LNHDA and CDR2 SQIVND (reference sequence). The CDR3 region has the DNA TGTGCCAGTAGTATAGGAGACAGGGGGCTAGGTGCGCATGGCTACACCTTC. It yields the protein CASSIGDRGLGAHGYTF.